This T cell receptor beta chain was sequenced during a study of CXCR3-negative and CXCR3-positive naive CD8 T cells. Germline CDR1 SQVTM, CDR2 ANQGSEA. This CDR3 contains 14 residues. Study outcomes and limitations: Relative to CXCR3-negative naive cells, CXCR3-positive naive cells had more hydrophobic TRB CDR3s.

The authors made the TRB cDNA libraries by 5' RACE using UMI labels. TCRdb derives one entry per CDR3 protein from the 5' RACE reads, leaving out DNA. The sample data list under 60,000 distinct CDR3 sequences. Remarks on this clonotype: No antigen is known for it.

Material: naive CXCR3+ CD8+ T cells from blood. The subset is: CD45RO-CCR7+CD27+CD95- naive CD8+ T cells expressing CXCR3 (TNR3+). The receptor was derived from a human donor in good health. Some clones in this sample may be carry-over from other donors' samples. The rearrangement uses TRBV29-1 and TRBJ1-5. The CDR3 loop is CSVGSGLSNQPQHF.